One and the same sample provided the 20 T cell receptor beta chains below, sequenced in a study of early T cells in non-severe SARS-CoV-2 infection. TCRdb fed the 5' RACE reads into MiXCR, producing one record per CDR3 protein. The repertoire holds tens of thousands of distinct CDR3 sequences, with 16% as singletons. Sample: whole blood, taken at baseline. The receptor set was obtained from an adult who was a healthcare worker with PCR-confirmed SARS-CoV-2 infection or an uninfected control (not recorded which).

The J gene is TRBJ1-6, the V gene TRBV20-1; D remains unclear. The V gene lost 4 bases and the J gene lost 4 bases, with 11 bases spanning the gap. Germline-derived CDR1 and CDR2 are DFQATT and SNEGSKA (reference sequence). The CDR3 is 14 residues long. CDR3 sequence: CSAIVPGYNSPLHF. In DNA, the CDR3 is TGCAGTGCTATAGTCCCAGGATATAATTCACCCCTCCACTTT.

The chain joins TRBV27 to TRBJ1-1, with D tentatively TRBD1 (5 bases). CDR1 MNHEY and CDR2 SMNVEV come from the germline V gene (reference sequence). The length of the CDR3 is 13 residues. V was pared by 7 bases and J by 0 bases, with 9 bases between. This chain's CDR3 is CASKQALNTEAFF. CDR3 coding DNA: TGTGCCAGCAAACAGGCTTTGAACACTGAAGCTTTCTTT.

This clonotype was counted only a few times. The J gene is TRBJ2-7, the V gene TRBV6-2 or TRBV6-3; D possibly corresponds to TRBD2 (7 bases). Germline V gives CDR1 MNHEY, CDR2 SVGEGT. Trimming took off 4 bases at V and 6 bases at J, with 16 bases between the two ends. This CDR3 has 14 amino acids. The CDR3 DNA follows: TGTGCCAGCAGTTCCCACAGGGAGGGCCTCGAGCAGTACTTC. Amino acids: CASSSHREGLEQYF.

This chain connects TRBV11-1 to TRBJ2-4; a weak D match, TRBD2 (5 bases). Trimming took off 7 bases at V and 6 bases at J, with 13 bases between the two ends. The germline gives CDR1 SGHAT, CDR2 FQDESV (reference sequence). The CDR3 has 13 residues. CDR3 protein: CASTGIVGNIQYF. The CDR3 DNA sequence: TGTGCCAGCACGGGAATTGTCGGAAACATTCAGTACTTC.

The chain is built from TRBV7-9 and TRBJ2-1; D is tentatively TRBD1 or TRBD2 (6 bases each). The germline V gene encodes CDR1 SEHNR and CDR2 FQNEAQ (reference sequence). The V end was cut by 5 bases, the J end by 0 bases, with 11 bases between. This CDR3 is 15 amino acids long. This CDR3 reads CASSPGGRSYNEQFF. DNA of the CDR3: TGTGCCAGCAGCCCCGGGGGCCGCTCCTACAATGAGCAGTTCTTC.

This clonotype was recorded many times. The chain has TRBV20-1 and TRBJ2-3; 7 bases map to TRBD2. J lost 1 base, V lost 6 bases, and 4 bases had no gene match. The CDR3 has 13 residues. The V gene's germline CDR1 is DFQATT and CDR2 SNEGSKA (reference sequence). As DNA, the CDR3 is TGCAGTGCCGGGCTAGCGGGCACAGATACGCAGTATTTT. Translated: CSAGLAGTDTQYF.

This clonotype showed up just a few times. The chain has TRBV10-3 and TRBJ2-1; 14 bases agree with TRBD2. V lost 2 bases, J lost 9 bases, and 9 bases stayed unmatched. The CDR3 extends over 17 amino acids. Germline lookup yields CDR1 ENHRY and CDR2 SYGVKD. CDR3 bases: TGTGCCATCAGTGAGAGAGTGGGACTAGCGGGAGTCACTGAGCAGTTCTTC. Protein product: CAISERVGLAGVTEQFF.

This clonotype was seen only a few times. One end of the junction is discordant with germline, which a read error may explain. J is TRBJ1-3 and V is TRBV5-4; D is unresolved. This CDR3 has 13 residues. Germline assignment: CDR1 SGHNT and CDR2 YYREEE (reference sequence). In DNA form, the CDR3 reads TGTGCCTGCAGCTCCACACCTTCGGACACCATATATTTT. Its translation: CACSSTPSDTIYF.

The V gene is TRBV7-7, the J gene TRBJ2-2; TRBD1 matches 8 bases. The CDR3 extends over 16 amino acids. CDR1 is SSHAT and CDR2 is FNYEAQ in the germline V gene (reference sequence). V dropped 5 bases and J dropped 5; count of bases not matched to a gene: 10. Here the CDR3 DNA reads TGTGCCAGCAGCCCCTTACAGGGGGGTTCAACCGGGGAGCTGTTTTTT. This sequence encodes CASSPLQGGSTGELFF.

CDR3 region: CASSESDYTEAFF. The CDR3 DNA sequence: TGTGCCAGCAGTGAAAGCGACTACACTGAAGCTTTCTTT. This sequence joins TRBV6-1 and TRBJ1-1; D not resolved. The CDR3 is made up of 13 amino acids. From germline, CDR1 is MNHNS and CDR2 SASEGT. Trimming shortened V by 2 bases and J by 3 bases, and 7 bases separated the two germline ends.

The V gene is TRBV10-3, the J gene TRBJ2-5; the match to TRBD1 covers 10 bases. The V segment lost 7 bases and the J segment 2 bases; nucleotides outside the gene matches: 7. The CDR3 contains 15 residues. Germline values: CDR1 ENHRY, CDR2 SYGVKD. Here the CDR3 reads CAIKPGQGWQETQYF. The CDR3 coding sequence is TGTGCCATCAAGCCGGGACAGGGGTGGCAAGAGACCCAGTACTTC.

The CDR3 spells CASSLGGRVSYNEQFF. CDR3 DNA: TGTGCCAGCAGCTTGGGTGGCCGGGTCTCCTACAATGAGCAGTTCTTC. V usage is TRBV5-6 and J usage is TRBJ2-1, with D uncertain. The CDR3 covers 16 residues. The germline V gene encodes CDR1 SGHDT and CDR2 YYEEEE. V lost 0 bases and J 0 bases, leaving 10 bases between the germline ends.

This clonotype turned up a few times. J is TRBJ2-1 and V is TRBV20-1, with D uncertain. V shed 1 base and J shed 1 base, with 11 bases lying between them. CDR1 and CDR2 (germline): DFQATT, SNEGSKA (reference sequence). This CDR3 spans 15 amino acids. CDR3 DNA: TGCAGTGCTAGAGGGATTAGGGAATCCTACAATGAGCAGTTCTTC. Translated: CSARGIRESYNEQFF.

This clonotype came up many times. This chain connects TRBV2 to TRBJ2-3, with a tentative D call TRBD2 (6 bases). The V gene lost 7 bases and the J gene lost 6 bases, with 14 bases spanning the gap. CDR3 length equals 13 residues. Germline V lookup: CDR1 SNHLY, CDR2 FYNNEI. CDR3 nucleotide sequence: TGTGCCAGCATGGGACTCGCGCGGGATACGCAGTATTTT. Its protein is CASMGLARDTQYF.

In this sample, this clonotype turned up a few times. In DNA, the CDR3 is TGCGCCAGCAGCCCCGGGACCACCAAAGAGACCCAGTACTTC. Its protein product is CASSPGTTKETQYF. The chain recombines TRBV4-1 with TRBJ2-5; perhaps D is TRBD1 or TRBD2 (5 bases each). Germline V lookup: CDR1 MGHRA, CDR2 YSYEKL. V lost 4 bases and J 3 bases, leaving 12 bases between the germline ends. CDR3 length: 14 amino acids.

This clonotype was seen more than once but under ten times. The chain links TRBV10-3 to TRBJ2-1; 12 positions match TRBD2. The V and J ends lost 4 bases and 5 bases, in that order; junction bases with no gene match: 3. There are 15 residues in the CDR3. Germline CDR1 reads ENHRY; CDR2 reads SYGVKD. CDR3 in DNA: TGTGCCATCAGTGGGCTAGCGGGAGGGGACAATGAGCAGTTCTTC. Amino acids: CAISGLAGGDNEQFF.

CDR3: CASRDGADTQYF. The CDR3 nucleotides read TGTGCCAGCAGAGATGGGGCAGATACGCAGTATTTT. The chain links TRBV28 to TRBJ2-3, with D unclear. This CDR3 has 12 residues. V was pared by 6 bases and J by 4 bases, with 8 bases between. The germline gives CDR1 MDHEN, CDR2 SYDVKM. The full variable domain, with the rest looked up from reference TRBV28 and TRBJ2-3, is DVKVTQSSRYLVKRTGEKVFLECVQDMDHENMFWYRQDPGLGLRLIYFSYDVKMKEKGDIPEGYSVSREKKERFSLILESASTNQTSMYLCASRDGADTQYFGPGTRLTVL.

The chain is built from TRBV28 and TRBJ2-1, with TRBD2 as a possible D gene (6 bases). The CDR3 loop spans 13 amino acids. V was shortened by 6 bases and J by 7 bases, with 13 bases between the two germline ends. Germline V gives CDR1 MDHEN, CDR2 SYDVKM. CDR3 in DNA: TGTGCCAGCAGCGGGAGACCTTTGAATGAGCAGTTCTTC. Amino acid sequence: CASSGRPLNEQFF.

Only a few counts were recorded for this clonotype. V is TRBV12-3 or TRBV12-4 and J is TRBJ1-3; D not resolved. This CDR3 is built from 13 residues. Deletions cut 5 bases from V and 0 bases from J, with 5 bases between. The CDR3 sequence: CASSRSSGNTIYF. CDR3 sequence (DNA): TGTGCCAGCAGTAGAAGCTCTGGAAACACCATATATTTT.

The table lists this clonotype with a few counts. No conserved phenylalanine or tryptophan is present at the end of the CDR3, so a read error is the likely explanation. The DNA is omitted, as the CDR3 cannot be located on it reliably, and the CDR3 follows TCRdb's listing. The J gene is TRBJ2-3, the V gene TRBV7-2; no check of the table's D call, TRBD1, against the DNA was made. Germline CDR1 reads SGHTA; CDR2 reads FQGNSA. From its first to its last residue, the CDR3 has 13 amino acids. The CDR3 loop is CASSLTGAPSPLI.